The 27 T cell receptor beta chains reported below all come from one sample, sequenced in a study of T cell responses to AZD1222 COVID-19 vaccine. The table came from immunoSEQ multiplex PCR; TCRdb's copy has only in-frame clones and leaves some out. The sample lists over 85,000 clones, about 95% occurring once. Sample: peripheral blood, taken 28 days after the second AZD1222 dose. All receptors come from an adult who received the AZD1222 COVID-19 vaccine.

The V gene is TRBV19, the J gene TRBJ1-1; no definite D call. Trimming took 3 bases from V and 7 from J, leaving 9 bases between them. This CDR3 spans 12 amino acids. Per the germline V gene, CDR1 is LNHDA and CDR2 is SQIVND (reference sequence). The CDR3 loop is CASSINVHEAFF. In DNA, the CDR3 is TGTGCCAGTAGTATTAATGTCCATGAAGCTTTCTTT. The variable domain in full, completed from reference TRBV19 and TRBJ1-1, reads DGGITQSPKYLFRKEGQNVTLSCEQNLNHDAMYWYRQDPGQGLRLIYYSQIVNDFQKGDIAEGYSVSREKKESFPLTVTSAQKNPTAFYLCASSINVHEAFFGQGTRLTVV.

This clone was recorded a few times. This chain connects TRBV7-2 to TRBJ1-1; perhaps TRBD1 as D (5 bases). This CDR3 has 15 residues. V lost 3 bases to trimming and J lost 0 bases, with 11 bases between them. From germline, CDR1 is SGHTA and CDR2 FQGNSA. The CDR3 here is CASSFQATVNTEAFF. In DNA form, the CDR3 reads TGTGCCAGCAGCTTCCAGGCGACAGTGAACACTGAAGCTTTCTTT.

The chain recombines TRBV2 with TRBJ2-2, with D possibly TRBD2 on 6 matching bases. V dropped 6 bases and J dropped 5 bases, with 13 bases sitting between them. The CDR3 runs to 14 residues. Germline CDR1 reads SNHLY; CDR2 reads FYNNEI. Here the CDR3 reads CASRAPGTTGELFF. In DNA, the CDR3 is TGTGCCAGCAGGGCCCCCGGGACTACCGGGGAGCTGTTTTTT. Full variable domain (missing parts from reference TRBV2 and TRBJ2-2): EPEVTQTPSHQVTQMGQEVILRCVPISNHLYFYWYRQILGQKVEFLVSFYNNEISEKSEIFDDQFSVERPDGSNFTLKIRSTKLEDSAMYFCASRAPGTTGELFFGEGSRLTVL.

The rearrangement uses TRBV5-8 and TRBJ1-1; no firm D call. Trimming stripped 4 bases from V and 1 base from J, with 8 bases between. Looked up from germline, CDR1 is SGHTS and CDR2 is YDEGEE. This CDR3 is 13 amino acids long. The CDR3 sequence is CASSPWGNTEAFF. The CDR3 DNA sequence: TGTGCCAGCAGCCCCTGGGGGAACACTGAAGCTTTCTTT.

The chain is built from TRBV7-6 and TRBJ2-1, with 10 bases identical to TRBD2. Germline values: CDR1 SGHVS, CDR2 FNYEAQ. The CDR3 is 17 residues long. V lost 3 bases and J lost 7; bases outside the gene matches: 12. The CDR3 region has the DNA TGTGCCAGCAGCTTGATTTCGCAGCGGGGGGGCAGGAATGAGCAGTTCTTC. It is translated as CASSLISQRGGRNEQFF.

CDR3 loop: CAARTGYEQYF. CDR3 coding DNA: TGTGCCGCTAGGACGGGCTACGAGCAGTACTTC. The chain is built from TRBV27 and TRBJ2-7; the D is unclear. The V end was cut by 11 bases, the J end by 3 bases, with 11 bases between. The CDR3 totals 11 residues. CDR1 MNHEY and CDR2 SMNVEV come from the germline V gene (reference sequence).

The chain couples TRBV4-1 to TRBJ1-1; D not resolved. Germline-derived CDR1 and CDR2 are MGHRA and YSYEKL. V dropped 3 bases and J dropped 5 bases, with 10 bases sitting between them. The CDR3 has 13 residues. This chain's CDR3 is CASSHGGRTEAFF. Here the CDR3 DNA reads TGCGCCAGCAGCCACGGTGGACGGACTGAAGCTTTCTTT.

The V gene is TRBV28, the J gene TRBJ2-7; TRBD2 matches at 7 bases. This CDR3 comprises 14 residues. Trimming at V came to 2 bases and at J to 2 bases, leaving 3 bases not matched to a gene. Germline CDR1 is MDHEN and CDR2 is SYDVKM. The CDR3 DNA reads as TGTGCCAGCAGTTTACGGGGGGAAACCTACGAGCAGTACTTC. This sequence encodes CASSLRGETYEQYF.

The chain couples TRBV7-2 to TRBJ2-5; tentatively, D is TRBD1 (6 bases). CDR3 length equals 16 residues. Germline CDR1 is SGHTA and CDR2 is FQGNSA. Trimming took off 1 base at V and 1 base at J, with 13 bases between the two ends. The CDR3 loop reads CASSLGSQGPQETQYF. As DNA, the CDR3 is TGTGCCAGCAGCTTAGGATCCCAGGGGCCCCAAGAGACCCAGTACTTC.

This rearrangement joins TRBV12-5 to TRBJ1-2; the match to TRBD1 covers 7 bases. The CDR3 is made up of 15 amino acids. Trimming took 4 bases from V and 6 from J; bases not matched to a gene: 11. Germline CDR1 and CDR2: LGHNT and FRNRAP. In DNA, the CDR3 is TGTGCTAGTGGTTCCTGGGACAGTCTAAGCCATGGCTACACCTTC. Translating gives CASGSWDSLSHGYTF.

This sequence joins TRBV28 and TRBJ2-3; 9 bases align to TRBD2. This CDR3 has 14 residues. Trimming took 3 bases from V and 3 from J; bases not matched to a gene: 1. The germline CDR1 and CDR2 sequences are MDHEN and SYDVKM. The CDR3 DNA is TGTGCCAGCAGTTTTAGCGGGAGTACAGATACGCAGTATTTT. This translates into CASSFSGSTDTQYF.

CDR3 in amino acids: CSGSGTVQETQYF. In DNA, the CDR3 is TGCAGCGGTTCCGGGACGGTTCAAGAGACCCAGTACTTC. The chain employs TRBV29-1 and TRBJ2-5, with D perhaps matching TRBD1 or TRBD2 (5 bases each). CDR3 length: 13 residues. The V end lost 7 bases, the J end lost 2 bases, and 14 bases lay between the germline ends. Looked up from germline, CDR1 is SQVTM and CDR2 is ANQGSEA.

The chain joins TRBV7-9 to TRBJ2-3; 10 bases align to TRBD2. After removal of 3 bases from V and 6 bases from J, the junction contained 3 bases not matched to a gene. In germline, CDR1 is SEHNR, CDR2 FQNEAQ (reference sequence). The CDR3 runs 14 residues. The CDR3 spells CASSFLAGVDTQYF. CDR3 DNA sequence: TGTGCCAGCAGCTTTCTAGCGGGGGTGGATACGCAGTATTTT.

The V call is TRBV20-1, the J call TRBJ2-3; D unclear. V lost 3 bases and J lost 4, with 5 bases in between. This CDR3 spans 11 amino acids. Per the germline V gene, CDR1 is DFQATT and CDR2 is SNEGSKA (reference sequence). CDR3 DNA: TGCAGTGCTAGTTTGGCAGATACGCAGTATTTT. Its protein product is CSASLADTQYF.

The chain combines TRBV11-2 with TRBJ2-1, with 10 bases matching TRBD2. Germline V gives CDR1 SGHAT, CDR2 FQNNGV. V was pared by 3 bases and J by 3 bases, with 5 bases of the junction left unmatched. CDR3 size: 16 residues. CDR3 DNA: TGTGCCAGCAGCTTTACTAGCGGGATAAACTACAATGAGCAGTTCTTC. Encoded protein: CASSFTSGINYNEQFF.

The CDR3, as DNA: TGCGCCAGCAGCTTGGGAGGGGCAGGTCGTCAAGAGACCCAGTACTTC. The encoded protein is CASSLGGAGRQETQYF. The rearrangement uses TRBV5-1 and TRBJ2-5, with D perhaps being TRBD1 or TRBD2 (5 bases each). There are 16 residues in the CDR3. V lost 0 bases and J 2 bases, leaving 14 bases between the germline ends. Germline V gives CDR1 SGHRS, CDR2 YFSETQ.

The V gene is TRBV12-5, the J gene TRBJ2-3, with 9 bases that match TRBD2. V lost 7 bases and J lost 0; bases outside the gene matches: 5. CDR1 and CDR2 from the germline V gene are LGHNT and FRNRAP. The CDR3 totals 15 residues. CDR3 coding DNA: TGTGCTAGTGCCAATCTAGCGGGGAGCACAGATACGCAGTATTTT. It translates to CASANLAGSTDTQYF.

V and J are TRBV5-1 and TRBJ1-1, with 7 bases that match TRBD1. V trimming: 4 bases; J trimming: 5 bases; junction bases outside the gene matches: 8. This CDR3 has 14 amino acids. Looked up from germline, CDR1 is SGHRS and CDR2 is YFSETQ. The chain's CDR3 is CASSLDREGTEAFF. CDR3 DNA: TGCGCCAGCAGCCTCGACAGGGAAGGGACTGAAGCTTTCTTT.

The genes are TRBV6-2 or TRBV6-3 and TRBJ1-2; weak D call: TRBD1 (5 bases). CDR3 length: 15 amino acids. Germline CDR1 reads MNHEY; CDR2 reads SVGEGT. V gave up 6 bases and J gave up 5 bases, with 19 bases separating them. The chain's CDR3 is CASSFQGRYNYGYTF. The CDR3 DNA is TGTGCCAGCAGCTTCCAGGGACGGTATAATTATGGCTACACCTTC.

V usage is TRBV5-1 and J usage is TRBJ1-1; D may be TRBD1 (5 bases). Trimming removed 4 bases at V and 5 bases at J, with 18 bases between. This CDR3 is 15 amino acids long. Looked up from germline, CDR1 is SGHRS and CDR2 is YFSETQ. The CDR3 DNA sequence: TGCGCCAGCAGCACAACTCCGGGGGTGAGAACTGAAGCTTTCTTT. This sequence encodes CASSTTPGVRTEAFF.

The J gene is TRBJ1-1, the V gene TRBV18; TRBD1 matches at 9 bases. Trimming took 5 bases from V and 6 from J; bases not matched to a gene: 13. CDR1 and CDR2 (germline): KGHSH, LQKENI. CDR3 length: 16 residues. CDR3 bases: TGTGCCAGCTCAGAGTCTCCGGGACAGGGTTTGGCTGAAGCTTTCTTT. Encoded protein: CASSESPGQGLAEAFF.

The chain carries TRBV6-1 and TRBJ1-2; no definite D call. This CDR3 has 11 amino acids. V lost 3 bases and J 2 bases, leaving 1 base between the germline ends. Per germline, CDR1 MNHNS and CDR2 SASEGT. The CDR3 DNA reads as TGTGCCAGCAGTGAGAACTATGGCTACACCTTC. Amino acids: CASSENYGYTF.

This chain links TRBV5-1 with TRBJ2-7, with a possible D match to TRBD1 (5 bases). CDR1 and CDR2 from the germline V gene are SGHRS and YFSETQ. This CDR3 comprises 15 residues. Trimming took 5 bases from V and 1 from J, leaving 16 bases between them. The CDR3 sequence is CASSSFTGVSYEQYF. CDR3 coding DNA: TGCGCCAGCAGTTCCTTCACAGGAGTTTCCTACGAGCAGTACTTC.

This clone has only one observation. This chain connects TRBV24-1 to TRBJ2-2, with TRBD1 as a possible D gene (6 bases). CDR3 size: 13 residues. CDR1 is KGHDR, CDR2 SFDVKD, per germline. Trimming pared 3 bases from V and 7 bases from J, leaving 8 bases between. The CDR3 bases are TGTGCCACCAGTGATGGACAGAACGGGGAGCTGTTTTTT. It is translated as CATSDGQNGELFF.

The chain recombines TRBV5-4 with TRBJ2-1, with 9 bases identical to TRBD2. The CDR3 covers 16 residues. From germline, CDR1 is SGHNT and CDR2 YYREEE (reference sequence). V lost 3 bases and J lost 6; bases outside the gene matches: 10. For the CDR3, the DNA is TGTGCCAGCAGCTCAACAAAGCGGGGGGCGGGCAATGAGCAGTTCTTC. Protein: CASSSTKRGAGNEQFF.

This sequence joins TRBV27 and TRBJ1-1; a weak D match, TRBD1 (5 bases). Trimming left V 3 bases short and J 1 base short, with 6 bases between. This CDR3 spans 13 amino acids. The germline CDR1 and CDR2 sequences are MNHEY and SMNVEV (reference sequence). CDR3 bases: TGTGCCAGCAGTTTCGGGGGGAACACTGAAGCTTTCTTT. Its protein is CASSFGGNTEAFF.

The chain employs TRBV11-2 and TRBJ1-1; TRBD1 matches 10 bases. V dropped 5 bases and J dropped 4; count of bases not matched to a gene: 7. Germline assignment: CDR1 SGHAT and CDR2 FQNNGV. CDR3 length equals 15 residues. The CDR3 protein is CASSETGGYGTEAFF. The CDR3 nucleotides read TGTGCCAGCAGCGAGACAGGGGGCTATGGCACTGAAGCTTTCTTT. The whole variable domain, remainder taken from reference TRBV11-2 and TRBJ1-1, is EAGVAQSPRYKIIEKRQSVAFWCNPISGHATLYWYQQILGQGPKLLIQFQNNGVVDDSQLPKDRFSAERLKGVDSTLKIQPAKLEDSAVYLCASSETGGYGTEAFFGQGTRLTVV.